Following are 24 T cell receptor beta chains from one sample sequenced in a study of molecular identifiers for immune sequencing clone quantification. TCRdb re-called the PCR reads through MiXCR, storing one row per CDR3 protein. The data hold under 650,000 distinct CDR3 sequences, with nearly 20% observed a single time. Sequencing was carried out using naive CD8+ T cells from blood, with Jurkat cell RNA spiked in. Subset given: FACS-sorted CD8+CD4-CCR7+CD45RA+ naive T cells. These receptors originate from a human donor in good health. Some libraries in this study had Jurkat cell RNA spiked in.

The chain carries TRBV15 and TRBJ1-4, with D perhaps TRBD1 (6 bases). The CDR3 extends over 17 amino acids. The V gene lost 6 bases and the J gene lost 1 base, with 18 bases spanning the gap. Per the germline V gene, CDR1 is LNHNV and CDR2 is YYDKDF (reference sequence). In DNA form, the CDR3 reads TGTGCCACCAGTAGTAACACAGTAGGGGGAACTAATGAAAAACTGTTTTTT. Its translation: CATSSNTVGGTNEKLFF.

This clonotype was seen repeatedly, ten times or more. This chain uses TRBV25-1 with TRBJ2-5; a possible D gene is TRBD1 (5 bases). The CDR3 is 15 residues long. Trimming stripped 5 bases from V and 2 bases from J, with 15 bases between. Germline V gene data show CDR1 as MGHDK and CDR2 as SYGVNS. The DNA of the CDR3 is TGTGCCAGCAGTCCCCCCGGGTACAGGCAAGAGACCCAGTACTTC. This codes for CASSPPGYRQETQYF.

This clonotype showed up many times. This chain joins TRBV19 and TRBJ1-2; possible D gene TRBD1, 5 bases. The CDR3 extends over 15 amino acids. Per germline, CDR1 LNHDA and CDR2 SQIVND (reference sequence). The ends were cut back, 3 bases at V and 5 bases at J, with 16 bases in the middle. Here the CDR3 DNA reads TGTGCCAGTAGTATTAAACCGGGACCATATTATGGCTACACCTTC. Translating it yields CASSIKPGPYYGYTF.

This clonotype was observed a few times. This chain uses TRBV6-2 or TRBV6-3 with TRBJ1-2; D is ambiguous. CDR1 and CDR2 (germline): MNHEY, SVGEGT. V lost 6 bases to trimming and J lost 6 bases, with 11 bases between them. The CDR3 has 12 amino acids. CDR3 sequence: CASRPSLNGYTF. DNA for the CDR3: TGTGCCAGCAGACCATCTCTTAATGGCTACACCTTC.

This clonotype was observed a handful of times. The V call is TRBV2, the J call TRBJ1-6, with D perhaps matching TRBD1 (5 bases). The CDR3 totals 14 residues. The V and J ends lost 4 bases and 10 bases respectively, with 14 bases between them. Per germline, CDR1 SNHLY and CDR2 FYNNEI. The chain's CDR3 is CASSGQGAHSPLHF. The CDR3 DNA sequence: TGTGCCAGCAGTGGGCAGGGTGCGCACTCACCCCTCCACTTT.

Ten or more counts support this clonotype. The chain combines TRBV11-2 with TRBJ2-1, with a tentative D call TRBD1 (6 bases). This CDR3 region has 15 residues. Trimming took off 1 base at V and 7 bases at J, with 14 bases between the two ends. Germline V gene sequence: CDR1 SGHAT, CDR2 FQNNGV. The CDR3 reads CASSLGVRTANEQFF. CDR3 in DNA: TGTGCCAGCAGCTTAGGGGTTCGGACAGCGAATGAGCAGTTCTTC.

The table lists this clonotype with many counts. This chain connects TRBV12-3 or TRBV12-4 to TRBJ2-2, with D possibly TRBD1 on 6 matching bases. The V end lost 5 bases, the J end lost 4 bases, and 17 bases lay between the germline ends. The CDR3 consists of 16 residues. The CDR3 is CASSPTGTLSTGELFF. CDR3 DNA: TGTGCCAGCAGTCCAACCGGGACATTGAGCACCGGGGAGCTGTTTTTT.

As for this clonotype: An end of the junction does not agree with germline; a read error may underlie this. The rearrangement uses TRBV5-3 and TRBJ1-3; D possibly corresponds to TRBD1 (6 bases). TRBV5-3 is noted as an ORF with a role that remains uncertain. This CDR3 region has 14 residues. CDR3 amino acids: CASRLQGTGNAIYF. CDR3 nucleotide sequence: TGTGCCAGCAGACTTCAGGGGACCGGAAACGCCATATATTTT.

This clonotype appeared many times. The chain has TRBV20-1 and TRBJ2-7; no reliable D call. CDR3 length: 13 residues. V was clipped by 4 bases and J by 2 bases, with 12 bases between them. The germline V gene has CDR1 DFQATT and CDR2 SNEGSKA (reference sequence). The CDR3 spells CSAKEVSPYEQYF. For the CDR3, the DNA is TGCAGTGCTAAGGAAGTTTCCCCCTACGAGCAGTACTTC.

Regarding this clonotype: A much larger clone differs from this one at a single base, so this may be a read error. The chain employs TRBV12-3 or TRBV12-4 and TRBJ2-3; D remains ambiguous. With 2 bases removed from V and 4 bases from J, the gap between germline ends came to 10 bases. The CDR3 contains 14 residues. The CDR3 reads CASSLNSYADTQYF. In DNA, the CDR3 is TGTGCCAGCAGTTTAAACTCATACGCAGATACGCAGTATTTT.

The table lists this clonotype with a few counts. The chain joins TRBV5-6 to TRBJ2-1; 8 bases fit TRBD2. Germline values: CDR1 SGHDT, CDR2 YYEEEE. CDR3 size: 17 residues. With 0 bases clipped from V and 10 bases from J, the junction kept 15 bases outside the gene matches. The chain's CDR3 is CASSLAASGWALSEQFF. CDR3 coding DNA: TGTGCCAGCAGCTTGGCAGCTAGCGGGTGGGCCTTGTCAGAGCAGTTCTTC.

This clonotype appeared many times. This sequence joins TRBV2 and TRBJ2-5; 7 nucleotides line up with TRBD2. Germline V CDR1 and CDR2: SNHLY, FYNNEI. The CDR3 has 17 residues. The junction had 16 bases not matched to a gene; V was cut back by 7 bases and J by 2 bases. For the CDR3, the DNA is TGTGCCAGCACCAAGGGACGGGGGGAGCCCAGTCAAGAGACCCAGTACTTC. Translating gives CASTKGRGEPSQETQYF.

This clonotype was observed a handful of times. V is TRBV20-1 and J is TRBJ2-1, with TRBD2 identical over 7 bases. This CDR3 comprises 16 residues. Trimming took 1 base from V and 7 from J; bases not matched to a gene: 13. Looked up from germline, CDR1 is DFQATT and CDR2 is SNEGSKA (reference sequence). The CDR3 DNA reads as TGCAGTGCTAGAGTGGAGGGAGGGGTTCTGTGGAATGAGCAGTTCTTC. It codes for CSARVEGGVLWNEQFF.

This clonotype was counted at least ten times. V is TRBV13 and J is TRBJ2-1; perhaps TRBD2 as D (6 bases). This CDR3 comprises 12 residues. V was trimmed by 5 bases and J by 6 bases, leaving 8 bases between them. Looked up from germline, CDR1 is PRHDT and CDR2 is FYEKMQ (reference sequence). CDR3 bases: TGTGCCAGCAGCGCGACTAGCAATGAGCAGTTCTTC. Its translation is CASSATSNEQFF.

This clonotype was counted ten times or more. The chain joins TRBV11-2 to TRBJ2-7; D is ambiguous. Germline V gene sequence: CDR1 SGHAT, CDR2 FQNNGV. This CDR3 is built from 15 residues. The V and J ends lost 5 bases and 5 bases respectively, with 19 bases between them. CDR3 amino acids: CASSTAGSKGDEQYF. DNA of the CDR3: TGTGCCAGCAGCACCGCCGGTTCTAAGGGTGACGAGCAGTACTTC.

The sample holds many counts of this clonotype. The chain joins TRBV4-1 to TRBJ2-1, with D unclear. Between the trimmed V and J ends, which lost 1 base and 2 bases, there was a span of 6 bases. The CDR3 sequence is 14 residues long. In germline, CDR1 is MGHRA, CDR2 YSYEKL. CDR3 sequence: CASSQVGPYNEQFF. The CDR3 nucleotides are TGCGCCAGCAGCCAAGTAGGGCCCTACAATGAGCAGTTCTTC.

To note about this clonotype: This may come from a read error, since a much larger clone is one base off. As DNA, the CDR3 is TGTGCCAGCAACGACAGAAGTCAGCCCCAGCATTTT. Translating it yields CASNDRSQPQHF. J is TRBJ1-5 and V is TRBV12-3 or TRBV12-4, with a possible D match to TRBD1 (5 bases). The V end was cut by 7 bases, the J end by 6 bases, with 10 bases between. This CDR3 is built from 12 residues.

This clonotype was seen many times. The CDR3 reads CASSLAPGQWQYF. Here the CDR3 DNA reads TGTGCCAGCAGCTTAGCGCCCGGTCAATGGCAGTATTTT. V and J are TRBV7-2 and TRBJ2-3; D ambiguous. The CDR3 covers 13 residues. V was trimmed by 0 bases and J by 11 bases, leaving 12 bases between them. Germline V gene sequence: CDR1 SGHTA, CDR2 FQGNSA. The whole variable domain, remainder taken from reference TRBV7-2 and TRBJ2-3, is GAGVSQSPSNKVTEKGKDVELRCDPISGHTALYWYRQSLGQGLEFLIYFQGNSAPDKSGLPSDRFSAERTGGSVSTLTIQRTQQEDSAVYLCASSLAPGQWQYFGPGTRLTVL.

This clonotype was seen a handful of times. Possible read error: a much larger clone is one base away. The genes are TRBV7-9 and TRBJ2-3; D is uncertain. Germline lookup yields CDR1 SEHNR and CDR2 FQNEAQ (reference sequence). This CDR3 contains 16 residues. The CDR3 coding sequence is TGTGCCGGCAGCCCCCCAGACGGTTTTCACACAGATACGCAGTATTTT. Encoded protein: CAGSPPDGFHTDTQYF.

This clonotype has only a few counts. The V and J genes are TRBV5-1 and TRBJ2-1; 10 nucleotides line up with TRBD2. The V segment lost 2 bases and the J segment 4 bases; nucleotides outside the gene matches: 6. This CDR3 is built from 16 residues. CDR1 is SGHRS, CDR2 YFSETQ, per germline. The CDR3 here is CASSFGLAVEYNEQFF. DNA of the CDR3: TGCGCCAGCAGCTTTGGACTAGCGGTAGAATACAATGAGCAGTTCTTC.

Notes on this clonotype: A read error may be the cause here, since a much bigger clone is one base away. This chain connects TRBV5-4 to TRBJ2-7; D is unresolved. CDR1 and CDR2 from the germline V gene are SGHNT and YYREEE (reference sequence). CDR3 length equals 15 residues. Written as DNA, the CDR3 is TGTGCCAGCAGCTTGGGAGAGCAGAGCTCCTGCGAGCAGTACTTC. It yields the protein CASSLGEQSSCEQYF. The full variable domain, with the rest looked up from reference TRBV5-4 and TRBJ2-7, is ETGVTQSPTHLIKTRGQQVTLRCSSQSGHNTVSWYQQALGQGPQFIFQYYREEENGRGNFPPRFSGLQFPNYSSELNVNALELDDSALYLCASSLGEQSSCEQYFGPGTRLTVT.

This rearrangement joins TRBV6-2 or TRBV6-3 to TRBJ2-7; 7 bases are a match to TRBD1. The CDR3 runs to 15 residues. CDR1 is MNHEY, CDR2 SVGEGT, per germline. Trimming at V came to 4 bases and at J to 3 bases, leaving 9 bases not matched to a gene. CDR3 in amino acids: CASSSLRQGVYEQYF. The CDR3 DNA sequence: TGTGCCAGCAGTTCGCTTAGACAGGGTGTCTACGAGCAGTACTTC.

This clonotype was observed a handful of times. The chain is built from TRBV19 and TRBJ2-1; D could derive from TRBD1 or TRBD2 (5 bases each). The CDR3 covers 15 residues. V was shortened by 5 bases and J by 2 bases, with 13 bases between the two germline ends. The germline V gene has CDR1 LNHDA and CDR2 SQIVND (reference sequence). CDR3 nucleotide sequence: TGTGCCAGTAGTCCCAGGGATAGCGCCTACAATGAGCAGTTCTTC. The encoded protein is CASSPRDSAYNEQFF.

The rearrangement links TRBV27 to TRBJ1-1; possible D gene TRBD1, 6 bases. V lost 3 bases and J lost 5, with 13 bases in between. CDR3 length equals 14 residues. Per germline, CDR1 MNHEY and CDR2 SMNVEV (reference sequence). The CDR3, as DNA: TGTGCCAGCAGTTTTACAGGGTTTGGGACTGAAGCTTTCTTT. Encoded protein: CASSFTGFGTEAFF.